A single TCR beta chain is shown here with its context. The data stem from a study of blood T cell repertoires in COVID-19. The repertoire was sequenced with immunoSEQ multiplex PCR; TCRdb's copy has only in-frame clones and lacks some. The repertoire consists of tens of thousands of clones, with just over 85% occurring once and the leading ten covering approximately 59%. This TCR derives from a man in his sixties or seventies with acute or convalescent COVID-19. The sample comprised peripheral blood.

The CDR3 spells CASSRDSNSPLHF. The CDR3 region has the DNA TGTGCCAGCAGCCGGGACAGCAATTCACCCCTCCACTTT. The chain combines TRBV14 with TRBJ1-6, with 7 bases aligning to TRBD1. The CDR3 runs 13 residues. Germline V lookup: CDR1 SGHDN, CDR2 FVKESK. J lost 7 bases, V lost 4 bases, and 1 base had no gene match.